A single sample is the source of the 16 T cell receptor beta chains below, sequenced in a study of CD8 T cells in Susac syndrome. An amount of RNA that ranged from roughly 0.45 to 1 ug was reverse transcribed with random hexamers. MiXCR, run by TCRdb on the immunoSEQ multiplex PCR reads, gives a single entry per CDR3 protein. The sample has around 230,000 distinct CDR3 sequences, approximately 95% seen once. Sequenced: CD4+ T cells from PBMCs. These receptors originate from a human donor with multiple sclerosis.

The chain couples TRBV29-1 to TRBJ1-2; D unresolved. The CDR3 spans 14 residues. V lost 4 bases and J lost 0, with 12 bases in between. Germline V gives CDR1 SQVTM, CDR2 ANQGSEA. CDR3 in DNA: TGCAGCGTTGCTGGGTCAGCAACTAACTATGGCTACACCTTC. It is translated as CSVAGSATNYGYTF.

The chain combines TRBV30 with TRBJ2-5; the D is unclear. Trimming took 1 base from V and 5 from J, leaving 8 bases between them. From germline, CDR1 is GTSNPN and CDR2 SVGIG (reference sequence). The CDR3 runs to 12 residues. The CDR3 nucleotides read TGTGCCTGGAGTGAGGATCACGAGACCCAGTACTTC. Protein sequence: CAWSEDHETQYF.

The chain has TRBV9 and TRBJ2-7; D call uncertain. There are 13 residues in the CDR3. Trimming cost V 0 bases and J 6 bases, with 10 bases left between them. Germline CDR1 is SGDLS and CDR2 is YYNGEE. The CDR3 DNA sequence: TGTGCCAGCAGCGTAGCTCCCTTAGGCGAGCAGTACTTC. It yields the protein CASSVAPLGEQYF.

The gene calls are TRBV18 and TRBJ2-7; no clear D gene. CDR1 KGHSH and CDR2 LQKENI come from the germline V gene. This CDR3 region has 12 residues. V gave up 5 bases and J gave up 0 bases, with 5 bases separating them. The CDR3 DNA reads as TGTGCCAGCTCAGAGAGCTCCTACGAGCAGTACTTC. It codes for CASSESSYEQYF.

V gene TRBV14 combines with J gene TRBJ1-1; TRBD1 aligns across 7 bases. CDR3 length equals 15 residues. Germline CDR1 reads SGHDN; CDR2 reads FVKESK. The V and J ends lost 3 bases and 3 bases, in that order; junction bases with no gene match: 7. CDR3 amino acids: CASSQRTGRHTEAFF. CDR3 sequence (DNA): TGTGCCAGCAGCCAGAGGACAGGCAGACACACTGAAGCTTTCTTT.

This chain links TRBV30 with TRBJ2-1; 12 nucleotides agree with TRBD2. The junction had 9 bases not matched to a gene; V was cut back by 8 bases and J by 7 bases. The germline gives CDR1 GTSNPN, CDR2 SVGIG (reference sequence). The CDR3 length is 14 residues. As DNA, the CDR3 is TGTGCCACCCAGAAACTAGCGGGAGGAAATGAGCAGTTCTTC. Encoded protein: CATQKLAGGNEQFF.

The chain combines TRBV4-1 with TRBJ2-4; D may be TRBD2 (6 bases). Germline V CDR1 and CDR2: MGHRA, YSYEKL. CDR3 length: 16 residues. V lost 0 bases to trimming and J lost 3 bases, with 12 bases between them. CDR3: CASSQEAGFSKNIQYF. CDR3 in DNA: TGCGCCAGCAGCCAAGAGGCGGGGTTTAGCAAAAACATTCAGTACTTC.

This clonotype appeared a single time. J is TRBJ1-2 and V is TRBV16; the D gene is possibly TRBD1 (5 bases). V dropped 3 bases and J dropped 12 bases, with 20 bases sitting between them. Germline assignment: CDR1 KGHSY and CDR2 FQNENV. There are 14 residues in the CDR3. The CDR3 region has the DNA TGTGCCAGCAGCCATTCGGGGGATGGGGCCTTGGACACCTTC. This gives the protein CASSHSGDGALDTF.

The chain joins TRBV9 to TRBJ2-4, with 8 bases that match TRBD1. This CDR3 is built from 15 residues. Trimming removed 3 bases from V and 3 bases from J; junction bases left unmatched: 5. CDR1 and CDR2 (germline): SGDLS, YYNGEE. The DNA of the CDR3 is TGTGCCAGCAGCGGGACAGGGTTCGACAAAAACATTCAGTACTTC. This encodes CASSGTGFDKNIQYF.

This rearrangement joins TRBV4-2 to TRBJ1-1; D not resolved. Deletions cut 4 bases from V and 1 base from J, with 10 bases between. CDR3 length: 14 amino acids. Germline-derived CDR1 and CDR2 are LGHNA and YNFKEQ. As DNA, the CDR3 is TGTGCCAGCAGCCTCGACGGGTCGAACACTGAAGCTTTCTTT. Translated: CASSLDGSNTEAFF.

The table lists this clonotype with a count of one. The chain recombines TRBV3-1 with TRBJ2-7, with 7 bases matching TRBD1. The germline CDR1 and CDR2 sequences are LGHDT and YNNKEL (reference sequence). V lost 2 bases to trimming and J lost 4 bases; unmatched junction nucleotides: 8. The length of the CDR3 is 15 residues. The CDR3 loop reads CASSQLWDRAYEQYF. Written as DNA, the CDR3 is TGTGCCAGCAGCCAACTCTGGGACAGAGCGTACGAGCAGTACTTC.

The chain recombines TRBV20-1 with TRBJ1-2; D uncertain. V was cut by 4 bases and J by 5 bases, with 8 bases left in between. From germline, CDR1 is DFQATT and CDR2 SNEGSKA (reference sequence). The CDR3 extends over 11 amino acids. For the CDR3, the DNA is TGCAGTGCTACCGGGATGTATGGCTACACCTTC. Translated: CSATGMYGYTF.

The chain employs TRBV20-1 and TRBJ2-1; the match to TRBD2 covers 13 bases. CDR1 is DFQATT and CDR2 is SNEGSKA in the germline V gene (reference sequence). Trimming removed 0 bases from V and 6 bases from J; junction bases left unmatched: 8. The CDR3 has 17 residues. CDR3 protein: CSARDPLLAGGPNEQFF. CDR3 nucleotide sequence: TGCAGTGCTAGAGATCCCCTACTAGCGGGAGGGCCCAATGAGCAGTTCTTC.

The chain uses TRBV14 and TRBJ2-1; 11 positions match TRBD2. CDR3 size: 13 residues. V shed 3 bases, J shed 16 bases, and the junction held 8 bases outside the gene matches. Germline V gene sequence: CDR1 SGHDN, CDR2 FVKESK. The CDR3 coding sequence is TGTGCCAGCAGCCAGGGACTAGCGGTATTTAGATTCTTC. Protein: CASSQGLAVFRFF.

The table lists this clonotype with a count of one. This chain uses TRBV15 with TRBJ2-1, with 9 bases matching TRBD2. V dropped 5 bases and J dropped 1; count of bases not matched to a gene: 9. The CDR3 extends over 17 amino acids. Per germline, CDR1 LNHNV and CDR2 YYDKDF (reference sequence). The CDR3, as DNA: TGTGCCACCAGCCCTACTAGCGGGCGAAATTCCTACAATGAGCAGTTCTTC. Translating gives CATSPTSGRNSYNEQFF.

The CDR3 nucleotides read TGCAGCGTTGTGGGACAGGGTGCAGGTTTCCAGGCAGATACGCAGTATTTT. It translates to CSVVGQGAGFQADTQYF. The chain links TRBV29-1 to TRBJ2-3, with 9 bases identical to TRBD1. CDR3 length: 17 amino acids. V was clipped by 4 bases and J by 4 bases; unmatched bases: 15. Germline values: CDR1 SQVTM, CDR2 ANQGSEA.